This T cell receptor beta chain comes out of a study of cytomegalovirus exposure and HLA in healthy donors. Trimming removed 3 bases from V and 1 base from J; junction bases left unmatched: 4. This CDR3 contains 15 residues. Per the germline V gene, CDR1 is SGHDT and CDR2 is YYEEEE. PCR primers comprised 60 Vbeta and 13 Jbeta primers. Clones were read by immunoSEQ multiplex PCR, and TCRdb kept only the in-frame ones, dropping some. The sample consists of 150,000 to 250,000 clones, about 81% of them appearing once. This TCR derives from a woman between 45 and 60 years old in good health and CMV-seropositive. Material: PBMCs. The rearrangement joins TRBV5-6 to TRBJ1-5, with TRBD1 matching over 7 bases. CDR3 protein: CASSSRGLSNQPQHF. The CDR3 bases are TGTGCCAGCAGCTCCAGGGGGTTGAGCAATCAGCCCCAGCATTTT.